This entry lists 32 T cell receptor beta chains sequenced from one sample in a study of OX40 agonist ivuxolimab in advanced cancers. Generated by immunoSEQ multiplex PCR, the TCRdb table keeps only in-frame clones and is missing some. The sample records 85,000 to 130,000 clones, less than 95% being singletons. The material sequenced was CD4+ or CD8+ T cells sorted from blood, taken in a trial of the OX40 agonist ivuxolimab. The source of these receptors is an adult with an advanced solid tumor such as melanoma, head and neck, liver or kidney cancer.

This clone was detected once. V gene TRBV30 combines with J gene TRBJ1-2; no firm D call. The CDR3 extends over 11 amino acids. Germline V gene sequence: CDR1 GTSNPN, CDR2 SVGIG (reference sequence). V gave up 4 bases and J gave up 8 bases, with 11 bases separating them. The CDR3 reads CAWKRTEGYTF. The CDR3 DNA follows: TGTGCCTGGAAGCGTACTGAGGGCTACACCTTC.

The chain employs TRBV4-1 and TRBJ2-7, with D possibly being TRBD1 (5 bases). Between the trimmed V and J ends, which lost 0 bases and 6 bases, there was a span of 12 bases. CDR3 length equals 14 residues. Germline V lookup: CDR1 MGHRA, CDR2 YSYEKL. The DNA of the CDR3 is TGCGCCAGCAGCCAAGAGGACAAAGGAGTCGAGCAGTACTTC. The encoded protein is CASSQEDKGVEQYF.

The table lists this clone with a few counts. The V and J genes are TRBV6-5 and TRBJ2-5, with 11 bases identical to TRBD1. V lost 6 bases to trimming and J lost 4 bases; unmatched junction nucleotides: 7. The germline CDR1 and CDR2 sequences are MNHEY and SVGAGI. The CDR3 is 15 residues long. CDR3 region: CASSSGQGARETQYF. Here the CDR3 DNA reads TGTGCCAGCAGCTCCGGACAGGGGGCACGAGAGACCCAGTACTTC.

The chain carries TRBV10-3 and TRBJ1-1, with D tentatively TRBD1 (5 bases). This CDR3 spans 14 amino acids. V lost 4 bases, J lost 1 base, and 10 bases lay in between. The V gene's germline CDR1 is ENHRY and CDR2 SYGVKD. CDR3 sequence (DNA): TGTGCCATCAGTGCTGGGGGGTCGAACACTGAAGCTTTCTTT. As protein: CAISAGGSNTEAFF.

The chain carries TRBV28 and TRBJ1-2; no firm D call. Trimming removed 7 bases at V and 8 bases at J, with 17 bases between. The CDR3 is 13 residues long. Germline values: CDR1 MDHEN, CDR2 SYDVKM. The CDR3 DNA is TGTGCCAGCACCCTAACGGGGTTACCCGGCTACACCTTC. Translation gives CASTLTGLPGYTF.

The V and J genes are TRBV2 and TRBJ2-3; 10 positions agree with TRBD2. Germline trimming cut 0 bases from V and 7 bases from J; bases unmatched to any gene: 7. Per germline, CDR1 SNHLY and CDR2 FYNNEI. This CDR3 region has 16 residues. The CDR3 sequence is CASSEAGLAGVNTQYF. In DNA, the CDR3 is TGTGCCAGCAGTGAAGCGGGGCTAGCGGGGGTCAATACGCAGTATTTT.

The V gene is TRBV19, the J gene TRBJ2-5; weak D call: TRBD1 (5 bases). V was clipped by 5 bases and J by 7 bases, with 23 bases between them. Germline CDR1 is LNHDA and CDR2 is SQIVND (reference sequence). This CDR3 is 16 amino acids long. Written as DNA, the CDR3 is TGTGCCAGTAGTTCAGAGGCTACGACGGGTAGGGGGACCCAGTACTTC. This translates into CASSSEATTGRGTQYF.

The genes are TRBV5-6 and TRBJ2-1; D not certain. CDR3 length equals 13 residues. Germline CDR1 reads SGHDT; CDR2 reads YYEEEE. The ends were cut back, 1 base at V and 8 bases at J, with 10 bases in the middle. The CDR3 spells CASSLPGRDEQFF. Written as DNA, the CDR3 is TGTGCCAGCAGCTTGCCAGGACGGGATGAGCAGTTCTTC.

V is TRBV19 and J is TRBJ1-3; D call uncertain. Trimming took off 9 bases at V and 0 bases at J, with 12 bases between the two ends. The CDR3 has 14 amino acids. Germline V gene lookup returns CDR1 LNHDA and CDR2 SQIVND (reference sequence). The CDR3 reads CASAQIISGNTIYF. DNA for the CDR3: TGTGCCAGCGCCCAGATAATCTCTGGAAACACCATATATTTT.

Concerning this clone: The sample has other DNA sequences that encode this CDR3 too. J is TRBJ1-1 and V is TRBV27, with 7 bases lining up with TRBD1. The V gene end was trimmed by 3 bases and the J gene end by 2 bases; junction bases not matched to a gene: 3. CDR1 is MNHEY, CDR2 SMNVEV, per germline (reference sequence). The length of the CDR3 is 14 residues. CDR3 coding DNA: TGTGCCAGCAGTTTGGGACAGACTAACACTGAAGCTTTCTTT. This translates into CASSLGQTNTEAFF.

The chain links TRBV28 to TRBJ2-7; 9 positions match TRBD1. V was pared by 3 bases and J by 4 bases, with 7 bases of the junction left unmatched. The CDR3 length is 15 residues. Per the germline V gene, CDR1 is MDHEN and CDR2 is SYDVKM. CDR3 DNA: TGTGCCAGCAGTTTTAGTACAGGGGGCGCATACGAGCAGTACTTC. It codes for CASSFSTGGAYEQYF.

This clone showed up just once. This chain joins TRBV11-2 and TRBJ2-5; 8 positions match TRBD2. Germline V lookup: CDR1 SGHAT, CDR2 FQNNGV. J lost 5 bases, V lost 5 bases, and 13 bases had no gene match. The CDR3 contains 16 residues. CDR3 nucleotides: TGTGCCAGCAGCCGGCGGGGGGCGACGTTTATGGAGACCCAGTACTTC. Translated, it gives CASSRRGATFMETQYF. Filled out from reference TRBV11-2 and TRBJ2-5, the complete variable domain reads EAGVAQSPRYKIIEKRQSVAFWCNPISGHATLYWYQQILGQGPKLLIQFQNNGVVDDSQLPKDRFSAERLKGVDSTLKIQPAKLEDSAVYLCASSRRGATFMETQYFGPGTRLLVL.

DNA for the CDR3: TGTGCCAGCTCCCCCGGGGAGCTCAACACTGAAGCTTTCTTT. Residues: CASSPGELNTEAFF. This chain links TRBV18 with TRBJ1-1; D ambiguous. The V gene's germline CDR1 is KGHSH and CDR2 LQKENI. The CDR3 covers 14 residues. The V and J ends lost 6 bases and 2 bases respectively, with 13 bases between them. The entire variable domain, with the rest obtained from reference TRBV18 and TRBJ1-1, is as follows: NAGVMQNPRHLVRRRGQEARLRCSPMKGHSHVYWYRQLPEEGLKFMVYLQKENIIDESGMPKERFSAEFPKEGPSILRIQQVVRGDSAAYFCASSPGELNTEAFFGQGTRLTVV.

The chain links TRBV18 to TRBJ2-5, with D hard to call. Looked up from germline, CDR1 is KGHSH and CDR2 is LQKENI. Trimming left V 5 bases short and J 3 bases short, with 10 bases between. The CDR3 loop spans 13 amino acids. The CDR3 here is CASSSWAEETQYF. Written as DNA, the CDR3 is TGTGCCAGCTCATCCTGGGCGGAAGAGACCCAGTACTTC. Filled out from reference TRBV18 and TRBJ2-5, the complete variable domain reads NAGVMQNPRHLVRRRGQEARLRCSPMKGHSHVYWYRQLPEEGLKFMVYLQKENIIDESGMPKERFSAEFPKEGPSILRIQQVVRGDSAAYFCASSSWAEETQYFGPGTRLLVL.

Here the CDR3 reads CASSRTGSTEAFF. CDR3 sequence (DNA): TGTGCCAGCAGTCGAACAGGGAGCACTGAAGCTTTCTTT. This rearrangement joins TRBV6-5 to TRBJ1-1, with D tentatively TRBD1 (6 bases). The germline gives CDR1 MNHEY, CDR2 SVGAGI. This CDR3 is built from 13 residues. The V gene lost 5 bases and the J gene lost 4 bases, with 11 bases spanning the gap.

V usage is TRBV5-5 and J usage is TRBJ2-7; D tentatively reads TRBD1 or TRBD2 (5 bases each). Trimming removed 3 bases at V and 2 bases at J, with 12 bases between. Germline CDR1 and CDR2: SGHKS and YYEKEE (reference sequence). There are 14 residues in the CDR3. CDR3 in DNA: TGTGCCAGCAGCTCCGGGGCAGGGCCCTACGAGCAGTACTTC. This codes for CASSSGAGPYEQYF.

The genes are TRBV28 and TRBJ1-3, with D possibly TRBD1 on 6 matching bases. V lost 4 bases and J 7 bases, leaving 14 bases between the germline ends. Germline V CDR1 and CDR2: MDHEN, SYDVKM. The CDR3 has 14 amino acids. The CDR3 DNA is TGTGCCAGCAGTTCTCCCGACAGGTCCAACACCATATATTTT. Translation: CASSSPDRSNTIYF.

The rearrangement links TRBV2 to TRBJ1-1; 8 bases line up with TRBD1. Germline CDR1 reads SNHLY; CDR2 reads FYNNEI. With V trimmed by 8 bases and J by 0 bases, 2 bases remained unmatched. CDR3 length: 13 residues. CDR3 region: CASGGQVNTEAFF. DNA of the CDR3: TGTGCCAGCGGGGGACAGGTGAACACTGAAGCTTTCTTT. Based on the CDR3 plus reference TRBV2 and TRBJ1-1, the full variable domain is EPEVTQTPSHQVTQMGQEVILRCVPISNHLYFYWYRQILGQKVEFLVSFYNNEISEKSEIFDDQFSVERPDGSNFTLKIRSTKLEDSAMYFCASGGQVNTEAFFGQGTRLTVV.

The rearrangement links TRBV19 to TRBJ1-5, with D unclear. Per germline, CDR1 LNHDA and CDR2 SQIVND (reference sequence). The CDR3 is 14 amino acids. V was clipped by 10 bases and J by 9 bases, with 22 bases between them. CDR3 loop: CATSPLSGIPPQHF. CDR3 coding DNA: TGTGCCACCTCCCCCCTATCAGGCATTCCGCCCCAGCATTTT.

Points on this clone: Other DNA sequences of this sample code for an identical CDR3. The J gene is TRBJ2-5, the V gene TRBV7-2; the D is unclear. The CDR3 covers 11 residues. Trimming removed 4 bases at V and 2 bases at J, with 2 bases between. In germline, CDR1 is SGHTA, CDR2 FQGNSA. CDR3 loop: CASSSQETQYF. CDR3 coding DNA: TGTGCCAGCAGCTCACAAGAGACCCAGTACTTC. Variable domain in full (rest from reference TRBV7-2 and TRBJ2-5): GAGVSQSPSNKVTEKGKDVELRCDPISGHTALYWYRQSLGQGLEFLIYFQGNSAPDKSGLPSDRFSAERTGGSVSTLTIQRTQQEDSAVYLCASSSQETQYFGPGTRLLVL.

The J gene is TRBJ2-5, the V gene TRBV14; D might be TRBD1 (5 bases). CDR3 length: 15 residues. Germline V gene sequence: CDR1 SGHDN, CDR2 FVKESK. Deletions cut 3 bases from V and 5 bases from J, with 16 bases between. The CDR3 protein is CASSQYWGAGETQYF. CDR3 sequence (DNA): TGTGCCAGCAGCCAGTATTGGGGCGCAGGGGAGACCCAGTACTTC.

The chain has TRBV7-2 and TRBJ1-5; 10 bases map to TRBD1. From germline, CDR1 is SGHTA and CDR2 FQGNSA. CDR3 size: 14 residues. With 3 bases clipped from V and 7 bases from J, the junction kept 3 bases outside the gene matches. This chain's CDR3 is CASSFRDRGQPQHF. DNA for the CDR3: TGTGCCAGCAGCTTCCGGGACAGGGGACAGCCCCAGCATTTT.

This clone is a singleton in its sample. The CDR3 DNA sequence: TGTGCCAGCAGCTTAGGACCCCAGGGGAGCGGAGAGACCCAGTACTTC. Its protein product is CASSLGPQGSGETQYF. The chain joins TRBV7-6 to TRBJ2-5; D possibly corresponds to TRBD1 (6 bases). V dropped 1 base and J dropped 4 bases, with 16 bases sitting between them. Germline assignment: CDR1 SGHVS and CDR2 FNYEAQ. This CDR3 has 16 amino acids.

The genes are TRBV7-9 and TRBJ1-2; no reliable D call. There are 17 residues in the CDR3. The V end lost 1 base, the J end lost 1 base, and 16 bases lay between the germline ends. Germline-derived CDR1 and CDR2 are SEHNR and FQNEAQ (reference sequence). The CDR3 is CASSLGTSGLDNYGYTF. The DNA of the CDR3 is TGTGCCAGCAGCTTAGGCACCAGTGGATTGGATAACTATGGCTACACCTTC.

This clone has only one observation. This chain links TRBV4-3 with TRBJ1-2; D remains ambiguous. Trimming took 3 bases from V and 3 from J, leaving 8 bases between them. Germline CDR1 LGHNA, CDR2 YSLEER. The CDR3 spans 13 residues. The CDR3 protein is CASSHGLDYGYTF. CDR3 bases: TGCGCCAGCAGCCACGGACTTGACTATGGCTACACCTTC.

The CDR3 reads CASSQQYRAEDTQYF. DNA of the CDR3: TGTGCCAGTAGTCAACAATACAGGGCCGAAGATACGCAGTATTTT. The chain carries TRBV19 and TRBJ2-3; D might be TRBD1 (6 bases). Per the germline V gene, CDR1 is LNHDA and CDR2 is SQIVND (reference sequence). Between the trimmed V and J ends, which lost 5 bases and 5 bases, there was a span of 17 bases. The CDR3 consists of 15 residues.

The CDR3: CASSKGGGGNTIYF. DNA for the CDR3: TGCGCCAGCAGTAAGGGGGGCGGTGGAAACACCATATATTTT. The rearrangement links TRBV10-2 to TRBJ1-3, with D maybe TRBD1 (6 bases). Germline-derived CDR1 and CDR2 are WSHSY and SAAADI. The CDR3 is 14 amino acids. V was trimmed by 5 bases and J by 3 bases, leaving 11 bases between them.

CDR3 amino acids: CASSEEADRGPDTQYF. The CDR3, as DNA: TGTGCCAGCAGTGAAGAGGCCGACAGGGGGCCGGATACGCAGTATTTT. The V and J genes are TRBV6-1 and TRBJ2-3; 10 bases agree with TRBD1. The CDR3 sequence is 16 residues long. The germline gives CDR1 MNHNS, CDR2 SASEGT. The ends lost 1 base at V and 6 bases at J; junction bases unmatched: 7.

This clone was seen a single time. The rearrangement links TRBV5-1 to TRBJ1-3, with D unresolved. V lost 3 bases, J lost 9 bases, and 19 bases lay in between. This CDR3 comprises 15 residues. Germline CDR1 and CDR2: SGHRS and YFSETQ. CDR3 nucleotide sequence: TGCGCCAGCAGCTCAGAAACCGGGCCAGCTAGCACCATATATTTT. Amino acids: CASSSETGPASTIYF.

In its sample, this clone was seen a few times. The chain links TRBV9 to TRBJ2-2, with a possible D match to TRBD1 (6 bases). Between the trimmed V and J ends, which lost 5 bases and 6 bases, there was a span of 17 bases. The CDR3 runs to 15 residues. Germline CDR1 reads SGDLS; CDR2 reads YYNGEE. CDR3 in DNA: TGTGCCAGCAGAGGACAGCCTACGGCACCCGGGGAGCTGTTTTTT. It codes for CASRGQPTAPGELFF.

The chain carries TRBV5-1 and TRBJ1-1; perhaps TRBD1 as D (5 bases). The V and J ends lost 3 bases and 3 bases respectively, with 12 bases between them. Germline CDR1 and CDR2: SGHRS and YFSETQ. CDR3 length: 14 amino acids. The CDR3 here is CASSSGDSYTEAFF. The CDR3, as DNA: TGCGCCAGCAGCTCTGGGGACTCCTACACTGAAGCTTTCTTT. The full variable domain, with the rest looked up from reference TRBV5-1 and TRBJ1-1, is KAGVTQTPRYLIKTRGQQVTLSCSPISGHRSVSWYQQTPGQGLQFLFEYFSETQRNKGNFPGRFSGRQFSNSRSEMNVSTLELGDSALYLCASSSGDSYTEAFFGQGTRLTVV.

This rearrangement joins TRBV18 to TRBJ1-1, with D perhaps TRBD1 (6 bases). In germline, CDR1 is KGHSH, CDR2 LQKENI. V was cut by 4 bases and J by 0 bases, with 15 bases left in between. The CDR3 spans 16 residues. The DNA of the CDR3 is TGTGCCAGCTCACTCACTCAGGGGAGCATGAACACTGAAGCTTTCTTT. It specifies CASSLTQGSMNTEAFF.